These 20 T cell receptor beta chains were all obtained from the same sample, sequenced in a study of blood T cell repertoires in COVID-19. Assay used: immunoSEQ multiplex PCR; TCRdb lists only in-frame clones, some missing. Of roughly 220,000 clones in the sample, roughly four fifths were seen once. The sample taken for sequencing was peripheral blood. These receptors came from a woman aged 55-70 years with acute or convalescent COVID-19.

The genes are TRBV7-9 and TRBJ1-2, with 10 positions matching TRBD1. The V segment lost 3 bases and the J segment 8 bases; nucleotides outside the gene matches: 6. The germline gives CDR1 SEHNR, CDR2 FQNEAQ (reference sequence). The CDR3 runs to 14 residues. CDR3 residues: CASSFTGTGDGYTF. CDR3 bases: TGTGCCAGCAGCTTCACCGGGACAGGGGACGGCTACACCTTC. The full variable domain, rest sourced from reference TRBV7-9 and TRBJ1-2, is DTGVSQNPRHKITKRGQNVTFRCDPISEHNRLYWYRQTLGQGPEFLTYFQNEAQLEKSRLLSDRFSAERPKGSFSTLEIQRTEQGDSAMYLCASSFTGTGDGYTFGSGTRLTVV.

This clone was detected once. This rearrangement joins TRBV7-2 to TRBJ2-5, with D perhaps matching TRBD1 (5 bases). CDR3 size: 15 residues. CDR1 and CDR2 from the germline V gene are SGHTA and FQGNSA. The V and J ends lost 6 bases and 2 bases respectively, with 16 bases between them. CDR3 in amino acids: CASSSRARAQETQYF. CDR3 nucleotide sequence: TGTGCCAGCAGTTCACGTGCCAGGGCACAAGAGACCCAGTACTTC.

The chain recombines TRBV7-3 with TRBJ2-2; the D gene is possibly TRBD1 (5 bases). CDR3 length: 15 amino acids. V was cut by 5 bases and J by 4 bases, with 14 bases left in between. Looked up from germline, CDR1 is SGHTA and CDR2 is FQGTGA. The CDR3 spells CASSVQQGTTGELFF. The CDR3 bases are TGTGCCAGCAGCGTACAGCAGGGTACCACCGGGGAGCTGTTTTTT.

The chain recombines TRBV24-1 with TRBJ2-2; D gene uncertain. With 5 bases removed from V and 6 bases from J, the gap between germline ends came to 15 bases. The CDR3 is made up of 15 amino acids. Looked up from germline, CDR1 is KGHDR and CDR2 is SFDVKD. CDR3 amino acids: CATSGQVNVPGELFF. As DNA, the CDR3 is TGTGCCACCAGTGGGCAGGTGAATGTGCCCGGGGAGCTGTTTTTT.

The CDR3 nucleotides are TGTGCCAGCAGTTCAACAGGGGGCGGTGGCCAGCCCCAGCATTTT. Residues: CASSSTGGGGQPQHF. The chain links TRBV25-1 to TRBJ1-5; 9 bases line up with TRBD1. The germline V gene has CDR1 MGHDK and CDR2 SYGVNS. The CDR3 totals 15 residues. Trimming cost V 5 bases and J 7 bases; bases outside gene matches: 9.

In DNA form, the CDR3 reads TGTGCCAGCAGCGACAACTCGGGGGGAAACTATGGCTACACCTTC. Encoded protein: CASSDNSGGNYGYTF. V is TRBV5-4 and J is TRBJ1-2; possible D gene TRBD1, 5 bases. Germline CDR1 reads SGHNT; CDR2 reads YYREEE (reference sequence). V dropped 4 bases and J dropped 2 bases, with 15 bases sitting between them. CDR3 size: 15 residues.

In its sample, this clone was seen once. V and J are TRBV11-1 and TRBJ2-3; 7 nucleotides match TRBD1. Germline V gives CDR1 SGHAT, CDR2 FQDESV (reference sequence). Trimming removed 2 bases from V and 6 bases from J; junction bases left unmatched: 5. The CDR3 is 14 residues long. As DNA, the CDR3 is TGTGCCAGCAGCTTACAGGGGGTCGGGGATACGCAGTATTTT. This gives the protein CASSLQGVGDTQYF.

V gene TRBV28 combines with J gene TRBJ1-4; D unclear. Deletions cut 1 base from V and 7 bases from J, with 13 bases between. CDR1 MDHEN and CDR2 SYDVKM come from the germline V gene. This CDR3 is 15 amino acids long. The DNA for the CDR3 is TGTGCCAGCAGTTTATCCCCGGGGTCTACTGAAAAACTGTTTTTT. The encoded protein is CASSLSPGSTEKLFF.

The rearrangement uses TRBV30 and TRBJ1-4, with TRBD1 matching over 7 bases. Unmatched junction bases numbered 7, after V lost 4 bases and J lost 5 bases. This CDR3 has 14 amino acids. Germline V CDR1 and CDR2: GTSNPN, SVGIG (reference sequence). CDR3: CAWTTGQINEKLFF. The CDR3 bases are TGTGCCTGGACAACGGGACAGATAAATGAAAAACTGTTTTTT.

CDR3 in amino acids: CASSLGQGLVEQYF. Here the CDR3 DNA reads TGTGCCAGCAGCCTGGGACAGGGCCTGGTCGAGCAGTACTTC. This chain joins TRBV5-4 and TRBJ2-7, with TRBD1 matching 9 bases. Germline-derived CDR1 and CDR2 are SGHNT and YYREEE (reference sequence). This CDR3 has 14 residues. Germline trimming cut 4 bases from V and 6 bases from J; bases unmatched to any gene: 8.

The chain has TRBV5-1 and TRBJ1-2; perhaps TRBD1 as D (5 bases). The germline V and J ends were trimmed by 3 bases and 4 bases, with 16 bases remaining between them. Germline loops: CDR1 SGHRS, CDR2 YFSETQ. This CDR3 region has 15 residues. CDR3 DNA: TGCGCCAGCAGCTGGGACTCCAGTACCACCTATGGCTACACCTTC. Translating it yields CASSWDSSTTYGYTF.

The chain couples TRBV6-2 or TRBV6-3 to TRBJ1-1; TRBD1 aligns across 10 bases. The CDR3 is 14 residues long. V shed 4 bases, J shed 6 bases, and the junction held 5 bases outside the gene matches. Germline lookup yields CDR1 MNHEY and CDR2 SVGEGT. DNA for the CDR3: TGTGCCAGCAGTTTGACAGGGGGCTCCGCTGAAGCTTTCTTT. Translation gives CASSLTGGSAEAFF.

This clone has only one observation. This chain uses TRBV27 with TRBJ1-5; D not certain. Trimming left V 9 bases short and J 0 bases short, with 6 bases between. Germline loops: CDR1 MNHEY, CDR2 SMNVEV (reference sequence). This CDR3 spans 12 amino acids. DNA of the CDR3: TGTGCCAGTAGAGATAGCAATCAGCCCCAGCATTTT. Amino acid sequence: CASRDSNQPQHF.

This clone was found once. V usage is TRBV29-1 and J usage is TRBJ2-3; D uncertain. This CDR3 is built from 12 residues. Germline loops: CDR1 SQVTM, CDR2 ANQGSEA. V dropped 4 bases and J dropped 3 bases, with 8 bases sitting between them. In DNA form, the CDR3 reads TGCAGCGTTGGTTTAGTGACAGATACGCAGTATTTT. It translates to CSVGLVTDTQYF.

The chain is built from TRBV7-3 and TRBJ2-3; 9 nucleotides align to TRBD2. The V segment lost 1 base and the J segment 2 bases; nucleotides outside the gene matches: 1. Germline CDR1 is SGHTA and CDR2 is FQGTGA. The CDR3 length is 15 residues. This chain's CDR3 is CASSLSGGATDTQYF. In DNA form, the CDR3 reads TGTGCCAGCAGCTTAAGCGGGGGGGCCACAGATACGCAGTATTTT.

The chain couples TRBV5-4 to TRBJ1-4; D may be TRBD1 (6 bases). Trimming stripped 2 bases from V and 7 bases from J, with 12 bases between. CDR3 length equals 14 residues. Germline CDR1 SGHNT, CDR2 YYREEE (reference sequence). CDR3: CASSLRGAGEKLFF. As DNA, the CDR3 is TGTGCCAGCAGCTTACGGGGGGCGGGTGAAAAACTGTTTTTT.

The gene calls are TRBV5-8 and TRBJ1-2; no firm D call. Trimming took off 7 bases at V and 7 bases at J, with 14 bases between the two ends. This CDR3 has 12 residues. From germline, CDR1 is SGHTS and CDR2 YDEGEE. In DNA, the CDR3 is TGTGCCAGCGGGCATAATAGTTTTGGCTACACCTTC. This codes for CASGHNSFGYTF.

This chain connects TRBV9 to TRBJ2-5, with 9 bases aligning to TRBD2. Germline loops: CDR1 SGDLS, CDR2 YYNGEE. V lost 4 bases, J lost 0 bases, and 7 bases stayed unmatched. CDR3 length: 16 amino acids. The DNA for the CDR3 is TGTGCCAGCAGCCCAGGGACTAGCCCGTACCAAGAGACCCAGTACTTC. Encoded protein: CASSPGTSPYQETQYF.

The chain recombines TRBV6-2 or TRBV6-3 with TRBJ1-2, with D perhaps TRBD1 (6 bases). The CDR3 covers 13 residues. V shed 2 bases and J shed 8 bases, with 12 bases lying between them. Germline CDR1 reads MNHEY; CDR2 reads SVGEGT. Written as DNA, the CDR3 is TGTGCCAGCAGTTACAACAGGGACCGGGGCTACACCTTC. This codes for CASSYNRDRGYTF.

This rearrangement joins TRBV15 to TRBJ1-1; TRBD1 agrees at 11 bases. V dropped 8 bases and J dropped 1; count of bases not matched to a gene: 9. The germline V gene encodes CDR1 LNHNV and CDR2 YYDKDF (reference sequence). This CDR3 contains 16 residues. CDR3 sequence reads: CATGQGAGWENTEAFF. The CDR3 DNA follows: TGTGCCACCGGACAGGGGGCCGGATGGGAGAACACTGAAGCTTTCTTT.